Only one count was recorded for the clone carrying this TCR beta chain. The target antigen is unknown. The data belong to a study of cytomegalovirus exposure and HLA in healthy donors. The wider study: The same platform used for the approximately 670 first-cohort repertoires was also used for the 120 or so validation repertoires, as a later analysis reported. Broader study findings: Listed as cytomegalovirus-associated were approximately 160 TCR beta chains.

This table comes from immunoSEQ multiplex PCR, and its TCRdb copy is limited to in-frame clones, with some not included. Of approximately 190,000 clones listed, approximately 80% are singletons. An approximately 130-subject validation cohort, separate from the approximately 720-subject first cohort, supplied the donors. CDR3 size: 12 residues. Looked up from germline, CDR1 is SQVTM and CDR2 is ANQGSEA. V was trimmed by 4 bases and J by 6 bases, leaving 12 bases between them. The origin of this receptor is a woman aged 25 to 39 in good health and CMV-seropositive. Sequencing was carried out using PBMCs. J is TRBJ1-2 and V is TRBV29-1; maybe TRBD1 (6 bases). CDR3 coding DNA: TGCAGCGTTGGTTTGGGGGCTCATGGCTACACCTTC. Its protein is CSVGLGAHGYTF. Full variable domain (remainder filled in from reference TRBV29-1 and TRBJ1-2): SAVISQKPSRDICQRGTSLTIQCQVDSQVTMMFWYRQQPGQSLTLIATANQGSEATYESGFVIDKFPISRPNLTFSTLTVSNMSPEDSSIYLCSVGLGAHGYTFGSGTRLTVV.